This TCR beta chain came from a study of shared clonotypes between healthy human individuals (dated by TCRdb to the early 2020s). A note on the overall study: A couple of women and a few men aged 18 to 49 years were included in the cohort. For each donor, CD4 naive and CD4 memory were each run on three plates, CD8 naive on two plates, and CD8 memory on one plate. Blood TCR repertoires of roughly five healthy adults were deeply sequenced to estimate repertoire size and the extent of clonotype sharing between individuals. To increase sequencing depth and limit assay-specific biases, TCR repertoire library preparation and sequencing were carried out by different laboratories using diverse techniques. Leukapheresis yielded between about 0.85 and 10 billion PBMCs per donor. Study-wide findings and limitations: Sampling was restricted to blood, and TCR repertoires in tissue are likely to differ from TCR repertoires in blood. Compared with non-shared clonotypes, clonotypes shared by all four sorted-subset donors had higher generation probabilities. Across a few donors, about 5% of naive CD4, 3.5% of naive CD8, 2.3% of memory CD4, and over 0.35% of memory CD8 clonotypes were shared. Larger estimated clonotype richness was generally found for naive subsets than for memory subsets. Because the study included a small number of donors, the genetic and exposure-history diversity represented was limited. Pairwise subsampling indicated that sequencing depth was expected to affect the degree of clonotype sharing among donors. Incomplete sequencing was indicated by rarefaction of sorted-subset datasets, despite the large sequencing depth.

The CDR3 spans 14 residues, from the cysteine through the phenylalanine. The sequence is cut down to CDR3 DNA, 42 bases in frame from base 1. V lost 3 bases and J lost 6 bases; the stretch between them is 15 bases long. Taken from the germline V gene, the CDR1 and CDR2 loops are KGHSH and LQKENI. As concerns this clone: Its antigen is currently not known. Base qualities are not at hand, and no much larger clone is one base apart.

Using the deep immunoSEQ assay, multiplex PCR amplified TCR CDR3 regions from genomic DNA. Extracted genomic DNA from each cell subset was distributed evenly across all wells of several immunoSEQ 96-well plates, and each plate was treated as a replicate. For sorted subsets, roughly 0.2 ug genomic DNA, equal to some 28,000 T cell genomes, was loaded into each replicate PCR. Purified libraries were quantified with a Qubit 3.0 fluorometer, sized on a Bioanalyzer 2100, and re-quantified with the KAPA Library Quantification kit. Each immunoSEQ 96-well plate was sequenced on its own single-read 150-cycle Illumina NextSeq 550 flow cell. The source study handled its data this way. The immunoSEQ output contained only junctional sequences without quality scores, so filtering could not match that applied to full-length reads. To assign V/J genes and CDR3, sequences were annotated using PyIR, a Python wrapper for IgBLAST v1.9, with IMGT germline references. Reads were removed for weak V/J assignments (E-value above 1e-6), missing CDR3, stop codons, out-of-frame junctions, or ambiguous translated residues. V3J clonotypes were defined by identical inferred V gene, J gene, and CDR3 amino acid sequence. The percentage overlap between two repertoires was calculated by dividing the number of shared unique clonotypes by the size of the smaller repertoire. Repertoire richness was assessed with RTK rarefaction, the Chao1 estimator, and Recon v2.1 estimates of unobserved clonotypes. For all TCRbeta clonotypes obtained by the gDNA method from a handful of donors, generation probabilities were computed with OLGA. TCRdb retrieved this table from immuneACCESS and kept in-frame rearrangements only. Not all clones are present; in checked studies, unresolved V genes account for under half, and no reason is known for the remainder. That table furnishes V, J and clone size, whereas the DNA furnished D and trimming. The sample contains over a million clones, around 82% of them found a single time. Of the sample, more than 0.55% is held by the ten largest clones.

Donors were healthy HIV-negative adults with no recently reported acute infections or vaccinations. All donors were Caucasian adults living in Nashville, Tennessee, USA. CD4+ T cells were enriched through magnetic negative selection, after which naive cells were positively selected on CD45RA and the remaining negative fraction served as the memory subset. Blood was collected by leukapheresis, and PBMCs were isolated by Ficoll-Histopaque density gradient centrifugation and then cryopreserved in liquid nitrogen vapor phase. Analytical flow cytometry was used to check the purity and quantity of each magnetically sorted T cell population. Each sorted fraction had its genomic DNA isolated and then quantified by UV absorbance on a Nanodrop 2000c.

The sample consisted of memory CD4+ T cells from PBMCs. What this sample's cell subset or site label stands for: CD45RA-negative fraction. The receptor was derived from a man between 18 and 29 years old in good health. Some clones in this sample may be carry-over from other donors' samples. Recombination connected TRBV18 to TRBJ2-7; TRBD1 is a weak D gene call, 6 bases matching. The nucleotides are TGTGCCAGCTCACCGGGGGCGGGTTATAGCGAGCAGTACTTC. Protein translation: CASSPGAGYSEQYF.